These 31 T cell receptor beta chains share one sample of origin, sequenced in a study of CD8+ T cells in alopecia areata. RNA extraction was followed by reverse transcription into cDNA, which acted as the sequencing template. Only in-frame clones appear in the TCRdb table, and some are missing; sequencing was by immunoSEQ multiplex PCR. The sample lists fewer than 250,000 clones, around two fifths occurring once. As for treatment: oral pan-JAK inhibitor, 5-10 mg twice daily. This specimen consisted of CD4+ T cells sorted from blood, obtained at approximately week 34, from a patient treated with tofacitinib. Receptors were obtained from a human donor with alopecia areata.

In this sample, this clone turned up a few times. The V call is TRBV2, the J call TRBJ1-2, with D possibly matching TRBD1 (5 bases). This CDR3 has 13 amino acids. Germline V gene data show CDR1 as SNHLY and CDR2 as FYNNEI. The ends were cut back, 2 bases at V and 4 bases at J, with 8 bases in the middle. The CDR3 reads CASSERQTYGYTF. The CDR3, as DNA: TGTGCCAGCAGTGAAAGACAGACCTATGGCTACACCTTC.

The chain carries TRBV5-6 and TRBJ2-7; D is possibly TRBD2 (6 bases). This CDR3 has 15 residues. V lost 2 bases to trimming and J lost 3 bases, with 15 bases between them. The germline V gene encodes CDR1 SGHDT and CDR2 YYEEEE. The CDR3, as DNA: TGTGCCAGCAGCTTTGGGATAGCGGAGGACTACGAGCAGTACTTC. It encodes CASSFGIAEDYEQYF.

The J gene is TRBJ1-1, the V gene TRBV7-9; D is perhaps TRBD1 (6 bases). V dropped 5 bases and J dropped 3 bases, with 13 bases sitting between them. This CDR3 contains 14 residues. CDR1 SEHNR and CDR2 FQNEAQ come from the germline V gene (reference sequence). DNA of the CDR3: TGTGCCAGCAGCCCGACAGGAAGAGACACTGAAGCTTTCTTT. Translating it yields CASSPTGRDTEAFF.

The gene calls are TRBV6-6 and TRBJ2-2; no definite D call. From germline, CDR1 is MNHNY and CDR2 SVGAGI (reference sequence). The V and J ends lost 4 bases and 4 bases respectively, with 4 bases between them. The CDR3 covers 12 residues. The CDR3 DNA is TGTGCCAGCAGTTGGTTCACCGGGGAGCTGTTTTTT. Protein: CASSWFTGELFF.

This clone showed up just a few times. This sequence joins TRBV30 and TRBJ1-2; D gene unclear. This CDR3 comprises 13 residues. The V gene lost 0 bases and the J gene lost 8 bases, with 13 bases spanning the gap. Germline values: CDR1 GTSNPN, CDR2 SVGIG (reference sequence). The CDR3, as DNA: TGTGCCTGGAGTGTAAGGAAACGAAGCGGCTACACCTTC. It encodes CAWSVRKRSGYTF.

The chain is built from TRBV6-5 and TRBJ2-4; D uncertain. Germline V gene lookup returns CDR1 MNHEY and CDR2 SVGAGI. V was cut by 5 bases and J by 0 bases, with 2 bases left in between. The length of the CDR3 is 12 residues. DNA for the CDR3: TGTGCCAGCAGTCTAGCCAAAAACATTCAGTACTTC. Its translation: CASSLAKNIQYF.

This clone came up a few times. The chain recombines TRBV5-1 with TRBJ2-3; D might be TRBD1 (6 bases). V was shortened by 4 bases and J by 7 bases, with 16 bases between the two germline ends. The CDR3 runs 14 residues. CDR1 and CDR2 (germline): SGHRS, YFSETQ. The CDR3 spells CASSDGQSANTQYF. The CDR3 nucleotides read TGCGCCAGCAGCGATGGACAGTCTGCTAATACGCAGTATTTT. The variable domain in full, completed from reference TRBV5-1 and TRBJ2-3, reads KAGVTQTPRYLIKTRGQQVTLSCSPISGHRSVSWYQQTPGQGLQFLFEYFSETQRNKGNFPGRFSGRQFSNSRSEMNVSTLELGDSALYLCASSDGQSANTQYFGPGTRLTVL.

This chain connects TRBV29-1 to TRBJ1-6; 7 positions agree with TRBD1. Per germline, CDR1 SQVTM and CDR2 ANQGSEA. The CDR3 sequence is 13 residues long. V gave up 6 bases and J gave up 8 bases; unmatched junction bases: 7. The CDR3 spells CSVQDRSDSPLHF. For the CDR3, the DNA is TGCAGCGTCCAGGACAGGTCGGATTCACCCCTCCACTTT. Full variable domain (missing parts from reference TRBV29-1 and TRBJ1-6): SAVISQKPSRDICQRGTSLTIQCQVDSQVTMMFWYRQQPGQSLTLIATANQGSEATYESGFVIDKFPISRPNLTFSTLTVSNMSPEDSSIYLCSVQDRSDSPLHFGNGTRLTVT.

This clone occurred a few times. V gene TRBV9 combines with J gene TRBJ2-3, with D possibly matching TRBD1 (5 bases). Germline V gene lookup returns CDR1 SGDLS and CDR2 YYNGEE. V dropped 3 bases and J dropped 1 base, with 9 bases sitting between them. This CDR3 comprises 14 residues. The CDR3 spells CASSGGEGTDTQYF. CDR3 in DNA: TGTGCCAGCAGCGGGGGCGAGGGCACAGATACGCAGTATTTT.

J is TRBJ1-1 and V is TRBV25-1, with a tentative D call TRBD1 (6 bases). The CDR3 runs to 15 residues. With 3 bases removed from V and 5 bases from J, the gap between germline ends came to 16 bases. From germline, CDR1 is MGHDK and CDR2 SYGVNS. CDR3 sequence (DNA): TGTGCCAGCAGTGATGATAGGGGGTCCAGGACTGAAGCTTTCTTT. Amino acid sequence: CASSDDRGSRTEAFF. Based on the CDR3 plus reference TRBV25-1 and TRBJ1-1, the full variable domain is EADIYQTPRYLVIGTGKKITLECSQTMGHDKMYWYQQDPGMELHLIHYSYGVNSTEKGDLSSESTVSRIRTEHFPLTLESARPSHTSQYLCASSDDRGSRTEAFFGQGTRLTVV.

The rearrangement joins TRBV30 to TRBJ1-1; D uncertain. From germline, CDR1 is GTSNPN and CDR2 SVGIG (reference sequence). With 4 bases removed from V and 1 base from J, the gap between germline ends came to 10 bases. The CDR3 length is 13 residues. The CDR3 loop reads CAWNDLKNTEAFF. The DNA for the CDR3 is TGTGCCTGGAACGACCTGAAGAACACTGAAGCTTTCTTT.

This clone has more than one count but fewer than ten. The genes are TRBV18 and TRBJ2-7, with TRBD2 as a possible D gene (6 bases). Trimming removed 4 bases at V and 5 bases at J, with 12 bases between. The CDR3 sequence is 13 residues long. From germline, CDR1 is KGHSH and CDR2 LQKENI. The CDR3 DNA follows: TGTGCCAGCTCACTCCCCTCGGGGGACGAGCAGTACTTC. Residues: CASSLPSGDEQYF.

The chain couples TRBV29-1 to TRBJ1-4; unclear D gene. Germline lookup yields CDR1 SQVTM and CDR2 ANQGSEA. The CDR3 is 12 amino acids. V lost 4 bases, J lost 7 bases, and 10 bases lay in between. The chain's CDR3 is CSVGFNGEKLFF. DNA of the CDR3: TGCAGCGTTGGGTTCAACGGTGAAAAACTGTTTTTT.

This clone was seen a handful of times. CDR3 sequence: CASSLWAGDYEQYF. Here the CDR3 DNA reads TGTGCCAGCAGCTTATGGGCAGGGGACTACGAGCAGTACTTC. The chain combines TRBV5-8 with TRBJ2-7, with D maybe TRBD1 (6 bases). The V and J ends lost 2 bases and 3 bases respectively, with 12 bases between them. CDR1 and CDR2 (germline): SGHTS, YDEGEE. The CDR3 sequence is 14 residues long.

The chain combines TRBV2 with TRBJ1-1, with D perhaps TRBD1 (6 bases). Germline V gives CDR1 SNHLY, CDR2 FYNNEI. Trimming removed 6 bases from V and 4 bases from J, with 12 bases in between. CDR3 length: 13 amino acids. CDR3 DNA sequence: TGTGCCAGCAGGAGAACAGGGATCACTGAAGCTTTCTTT. Residues: CASRRTGITEAFF. Drawing the rest from reference TRBV2 and TRBJ1-1, the complete variable domain is EPEVTQTPSHQVTQMGQEVILRCVPISNHLYFYWYRQILGQKVEFLVSFYNNEISEKSEIFDDQFSVERPDGSNFTLKIRSTKLEDSAMYFCASRRTGITEAFFGQGTRLTVV.

This sequence joins TRBV2 and TRBJ2-7; 11 positions agree with TRBD2. Trimming cost V 8 bases and J 2 bases; bases outside gene matches: 5. Germline CDR1 and CDR2: SNHLY and FYNNEI. The CDR3 is 14 residues long. The DNA for the CDR3 is TGTGCCAGCGGTAGCGGGAGGGACCCCTACGAGCAGTACTTC. Translated, it gives CASGSGRDPYEQYF.

A few counts support this clone. The DNA of the CDR3 is TGCAGCGTTGAACACCTAACGCGGGATACGCAGTATTTT. Translating gives CSVEHLTRDTQYF. V gene TRBV29-1 combines with J gene TRBJ2-3; the D is unclear. Germline CDR1 and CDR2: SQVTM and ANQGSEA. The CDR3 length is 13 residues. The ends were cut back, 2 bases at V and 6 bases at J, with 12 bases in the middle.

The J gene is TRBJ2-3, the V gene TRBV5-1, with 7 bases identical to TRBD1. This CDR3 has 17 residues. V shed 0 bases and J 8 bases; nucleotides not matched to a gene: 15. Looked up from germline, CDR1 is SGHRS and CDR2 is YFSETQ. For the CDR3, the DNA is TGCGCCAGCAGCTTGGGTCCCGGCGAAGGGGGCGCAGGTACGCAGTATTTT. Translation gives CASSLGPGEGGAGTQYF.

The table lists this clone with many counts. This sequence joins TRBV10-3 and TRBJ2-5; D is unresolved. Germline lookup yields CDR1 ENHRY and CDR2 SYGVKD. The CDR3 is 13 residues long. Trimming removed 6 bases from V and 1 base from J, with 9 bases in between. CDR3 amino acids: CAIRPGSQETQYF. In nucleotides, the CDR3 is TGTGCCATCAGACCAGGAAGCCAAGAGACCCAGTACTTC.

This clone was seen a few times. The chain links TRBV11-2 to TRBJ2-1, with D possibly being TRBD2 (6 bases). Trimming shortened V by 8 bases and J by 0 bases, and 11 bases separated the two germline ends. CDR1 SGHAT and CDR2 FQNNGV come from the germline V gene. This CDR3 comprises 14 residues. CDR3 sequence (DNA): TGTGCCAGCCACGGAGGGAGCTCCTACAATGAGCAGTTCTTC. Protein: CASHGGSSYNEQFF.

This clone was seen more than once but under ten times. The rearrangement links TRBV5-1 to TRBJ1-2, with 8 bases identical to TRBD1. Per the germline V gene, CDR1 is SGHRS and CDR2 is YFSETQ. This CDR3 is 17 amino acids long. Trimming removed 0 bases from V and 3 bases from J; junction bases left unmatched: 10. Written as DNA, the CDR3 is TGCGCCAGCAGCTTGGTCAGGGGGCAACGGTTCGACTATGGCTACACCTTC. It yields the protein CASSLVRGQRFDYGYTF.

The chain joins TRBV2 to TRBJ1-1, with 8 positions matching TRBD1. There are 13 residues in the CDR3. The V segment lost 10 bases and the J segment 1 base; nucleotides outside the gene matches: 5. Germline V lookup: CDR1 SNHLY, CDR2 FYNNEI. The CDR3: CAIAGTGNTEAFF. The CDR3 region has the DNA TGTGCCATCGCCGGGACAGGGAACACTGAAGCTTTCTTT. The full variable domain, completed using reference TRBV2 and TRBJ1-1, is EPEVTQTPSHQVTQMGQEVILRCVPISNHLYFYWYRQILGQKVEFLVSFYNNEISEKSEIFDDQFSVERPDGSNFTLKIRSTKLEDSAMYFCAIAGTGNTEAFFGQGTRLTVV.

The CDR3 DNA sequence: TGTGCCAGCAGCTTGGGGGGATTCTATGGCTACACCTTC. This translates into CASSLGGFYGYTF. The chain has TRBV5-5 and TRBJ1-2; D gene ambiguous. CDR3 size: 13 residues. The V and J ends lost 0 bases and 4 bases respectively, with 7 bases between them. Per germline, CDR1 SGHKS and CDR2 YYEKEE (reference sequence).

The rearrangement links TRBV19 to TRBJ1-5; the D gene is possibly TRBD1 (5 bases). Germline V lookup: CDR1 LNHDA, CDR2 SQIVND (reference sequence). The CDR3 has 15 amino acids. Trimming removed 9 bases from V and 5 bases from J, with 20 bases in between. CDR3 loop: CASVDGAAGDQPQHF. The CDR3 DNA sequence: TGTGCCAGCGTTGACGGGGCCGCCGGGGATCAGCCCCAGCATTTT.

This chain uses TRBV25-1 with TRBJ1-1; D perhaps matches TRBD1 (5 bases). The CDR3 spans 13 residues. CDR1 MGHDK and CDR2 SYGVNS come from the germline V gene. Trimming cost V 0 bases and J 8 bases, with 10 bases left between them. CDR3 loop: CASSEYGTVEAFF. The CDR3 nucleotides are TGTGCCAGCAGTGAATATGGGACTGTAGAAGCTTTCTTT.

This chain links TRBV18 with TRBJ1-1; 10 nucleotides align to TRBD1. J was trimmed by 1 base and V by 5 bases; bases with no gene match: 7. The CDR3 length is 16 residues. The V gene's germline CDR1 is KGHSH and CDR2 LQKENI. This CDR3 reads CASSSDRGRTNTEAFF. The CDR3 region has the DNA TGTGCCAGCTCATCGGACAGGGGGAGGACGAACACTGAAGCTTTCTTT.

The rearrangement links TRBV6-1 to TRBJ2-7; 9 bases are shared with TRBD2. Losses at the gene ends were 3 bases for V and 1 base for J; bases not matched to a gene: 1. The CDR3 extends over 14 amino acids. Germline values: CDR1 MNHNS, CDR2 SASEGT. CDR3 amino acids: CASSEAGGSYEQYF. The CDR3 region has the DNA TGTGCCAGCAGTGAGGCGGGAGGGTCCTACGAGCAGTACTTC.

The chain uses TRBV30 and TRBJ2-3; 13 nucleotides align to TRBD2. J was trimmed by 2 bases and V by 2 bases; bases with no gene match: 7. This CDR3 region has 17 residues. Germline CDR1 is GTSNPN and CDR2 is SVGIG (reference sequence). CDR3: CAWSPGLAGEITDTQYF. CDR3 nucleotides: TGTGCCTGGAGTCCCGGACTAGCGGGAGAGATCACAGATACGCAGTATTTT.

The chain uses TRBV19 and TRBJ2-1, with TRBD1 matching 8 bases. From germline, CDR1 is LNHDA and CDR2 SQIVND (reference sequence). The CDR3 has 15 amino acids. V lost 4 bases, J lost 7 bases, and 9 bases stayed unmatched. CDR3 region: CASSKVSGGRNEQFF. CDR3 in DNA: TGTGCCAGTAGTAAAGTGTCAGGGGGCCGGAATGAGCAGTTCTTC.

Details on this clone: The same CDR3 arises from other DNA sequences in this sample as well. The V and J genes are TRBV2 and TRBJ1-5; D remains unclear. The CDR3 is made up of 12 amino acids. Deletions cut 1 base from V and 2 bases from J, with 0 bases between. Germline CDR1 and CDR2: SNHLY and FYNNEI. For the CDR3, the DNA is TGTGCCAGCAGTGAAGGCAATCAGCCCCAGCATTTT. This gives the protein CASSEGNQPQHF. Using reference TRBV2 and TRBJ1-5 for the parts outside the CDR3, the full variable domain is EPEVTQTPSHQVTQMGQEVILRCVPISNHLYFYWYRQILGQKVEFLVSFYNNEISEKSEIFDDQFSVERPDGSNFTLKIRSTKLEDSAMYFCASSEGNQPQHFGDGTRLSIL.

The CDR3 sequence is CAWRTPGEGGPEAFF. The CDR3 coding sequence is TGTGCCTGGAGAACACCGGGCGAGGGGGGCCCTGAAGCTTTCTTT. The rearrangement uses TRBV30 and TRBJ1-1; D possibly corresponds to TRBD1 (6 bases). The CDR3 loop spans 15 amino acids. Germline CDR1 GTSNPN, CDR2 SVGIG (reference sequence). Trimming removed 3 bases from V and 6 bases from J, with 20 bases in between.